These 14 T cell receptor beta chains originate from one sample sequenced in a study of T cells after yellow fever vaccination. TCRdb processed the 5' RACE reads anew with MiXCR; each CDR3 protein has one entry. This table holds just over 300,000 distinct CDR3 sequences, around 4% found once. The source was PBMCs, collected on the day of the yellow fever booster vaccination. Receptors were obtained from a man in his late teens or twenties who received the YFV17D yellow fever vaccine.

The table lists this clonotype with many counts. The chain employs TRBV5-1 and TRBJ2-7; a weak D match, TRBD1 (6 bases). V was shortened by 0 bases and J by 0 bases, with 10 bases between the two germline ends. CDR1 and CDR2 (germline): SGHRS, YFSETQ. The CDR3 sequence is 15 residues long. CDR3 DNA: TGCGCCAGCAGCTTGGCAGGGGTGAACTCCTACGAGCAGTACTTC. It translates to CASSLAGVNSYEQYF.

This clonotype has ten or more counts. The rearrangement links TRBV5-5 to TRBJ2-5, with D perhaps TRBD1 or TRBD2 (5 bases each). Trimming left V 3 bases short and J 5 bases short, with 17 bases between. CDR1 and CDR2 from the germline V gene are SGHKS and YYEKEE (reference sequence). The CDR3 has 15 residues. CDR3 nucleotide sequence: TGTGCCAGCAGCTACCGGGACGCAGGACGGGAGACCCAGTACTTC. Its translation is CASSYRDAGRETQYF.

This clonotype occurred a few times. V usage is TRBV20-1 and J usage is TRBJ1-5, with D unresolved. Trimming removed 3 bases from V and 7 bases from J, with 13 bases in between. Germline CDR1 DFQATT, CDR2 SNEGSKA (reference sequence). The CDR3 spans 13 residues. CDR3 bases: TGCAGTGCTAGCAATAGGGATCGGCAGCCCCAGCATTTT. Its translation is CSASNRDRQPQHF.

The chain has TRBV9 and TRBJ2-3, with a tentative D call TRBD2 (6 bases). This CDR3 has 15 amino acids. Germline values: CDR1 SGDLS, CDR2 YYNGEE. V lost 0 bases, J lost 4 bases, and 12 bases lay in between. The CDR3 DNA is TGTGCCAGCAGCGTAGTCGGGGGTCCGGCAGATACGCAGTATTTT. This encodes CASSVVGGPADTQYF.

This clonotype was observed many times. The rearrangement links TRBV6-4 to TRBJ2-2, with 7 bases aligning to TRBD1. V dropped 3 bases and J dropped 3; count of bases not matched to a gene: 1. The CDR3 consists of 14 residues. Germline V gene sequence: CDR1 MRHNA, CDR2 SNTAGT. This CDR3 reads CASSDGTDTGELFF. In nucleotides, the CDR3 is TGTGCCAGCAGTGATGGGACAGACACCGGGGAGCTGTTTTTT.

This clonotype was observed many times. The V call is TRBV9, the J call TRBJ2-1; tentatively, D is TRBD2 (6 bases). The V gene's germline CDR1 is SGDLS and CDR2 YYNGEE. Trimming stripped 0 bases from V and 7 bases from J, with 14 bases between. The CDR3 totals 15 residues. The chain's CDR3 is CASSVVGVSGNEQFF. As DNA, the CDR3 is TGTGCCAGCAGCGTAGTTGGCGTTAGCGGAAATGAGCAGTTCTTC.

In its sample, this clonotype was seen many times. Here the CDR3 reads CASSLTSYEQYF. The CDR3 nucleotides are TGTGCCAGCAGCCTCACCTCCTACGAGCAGTACTTC. The chain employs TRBV5-5 and TRBJ2-7, with no clear D. Deletions cut 4 bases from V and 0 bases from J, with 5 bases between. This CDR3 contains 12 residues. Germline CDR1 is SGHKS and CDR2 is YYEKEE (reference sequence).

This clonotype was seen ten or more times. The chain uses TRBV10-3 and TRBJ2-5; 7 bases match TRBD1. Germline V CDR1 and CDR2: ENHRY, SYGVKD. V shed 10 bases, J shed 5 bases, and the junction held 13 bases outside the gene matches. The CDR3 totals 14 residues. The CDR3, as DNA: TGTGCCACCCTCCGACAGGGTGGCAAGGAGACCCAGTACTTC. The encoded protein is CATLRQGGKETQYF.

This clonotype came up a few times. The V and J genes are TRBV29-1 and TRBJ2-7; 8 bases are shared with TRBD1. Germline V CDR1 and CDR2: SQVTM, ANQGSEA. CDR3 size: 14 residues. V lost 6 bases to trimming and J lost 0 bases; unmatched junction nucleotides: 7. This CDR3 is CSVQTGGSSYEQYF. CDR3 DNA sequence: TGCAGCGTGCAAACAGGGGGAAGCTCCTACGAGCAGTACTTC.

The sample holds many counts of this clonotype. The chain has TRBV10-1 and TRBJ2-1; 10 bases are shared with TRBD1. The ends lost 6 bases at V and 1 base at J; junction bases unmatched: 6. The CDR3 sequence is 16 residues long. Germline CDR1 is WNHNN and CDR2 is SYGVQD (reference sequence). In DNA, the CDR3 is TGCGCCAGCAGCGCACCGGGACAGGGGTCCTACAATGAGCAGTTCTTC. Its translation is CASSAPGQGSYNEQFF.

This clonotype was detected a few times. J is TRBJ1-4 and V is TRBV20-1; perhaps TRBD1 as D (6 bases). The CDR3 covers 16 residues. Trimming cost V 2 bases and J 1 base, with 14 bases left between them. CDR1 and CDR2 from the germline V gene are DFQATT and SNEGSKA (reference sequence). The DNA of the CDR3 is TGCAGTGCTAGATCGCTCCTCAGGGGAACTAATGAAAAACTGTTTTTT. Protein product: CSARSLLRGTNEKLFF.

This clonotype was seen at least ten times. V gene TRBV5-1 combines with J gene TRBJ1-1; 8 bases match TRBD1. CDR1 and CDR2 (germline): SGHRS, YFSETQ. Trimming at V came to 3 bases and at J to 3 bases, leaving 7 bases not matched to a gene. CDR3 length equals 15 residues. The CDR3 DNA follows: TGCGCCAGCAGCTCGACAGGGGTTTCGTACACTGAAGCTTTCTTT. Protein product: CASSSTGVSYTEAFF.

The gene calls are TRBV7-6 and TRBJ2-3, with a tentative D call TRBD2 (7 bases). This CDR3 comprises 13 residues. Looked up from germline, CDR1 is SGHVS and CDR2 is FNYEAQ. V was shortened by 5 bases and J by 7 bases, with 13 bases between the two germline ends. Here the CDR3 reads CASSMAGAHTQYF. The CDR3 coding sequence is TGTGCCAGCAGCATGGCGGGGGCGCATACGCAGTATTTT.

This clonotype came up many times. The genes are TRBV5-6 and TRBJ2-1; the D gene is possibly TRBD2 (5 bases). V was cut by 2 bases and J by 9 bases, with 15 bases left in between. From germline, CDR1 is SGHDT and CDR2 YYEEEE. The CDR3 contains 14 residues. This chain's CDR3 is CASSFGHYRGEQFF. The CDR3 region has the DNA TGTGCCAGCAGCTTTGGTCATTATCGGGGTGAGCAGTTCTTC.